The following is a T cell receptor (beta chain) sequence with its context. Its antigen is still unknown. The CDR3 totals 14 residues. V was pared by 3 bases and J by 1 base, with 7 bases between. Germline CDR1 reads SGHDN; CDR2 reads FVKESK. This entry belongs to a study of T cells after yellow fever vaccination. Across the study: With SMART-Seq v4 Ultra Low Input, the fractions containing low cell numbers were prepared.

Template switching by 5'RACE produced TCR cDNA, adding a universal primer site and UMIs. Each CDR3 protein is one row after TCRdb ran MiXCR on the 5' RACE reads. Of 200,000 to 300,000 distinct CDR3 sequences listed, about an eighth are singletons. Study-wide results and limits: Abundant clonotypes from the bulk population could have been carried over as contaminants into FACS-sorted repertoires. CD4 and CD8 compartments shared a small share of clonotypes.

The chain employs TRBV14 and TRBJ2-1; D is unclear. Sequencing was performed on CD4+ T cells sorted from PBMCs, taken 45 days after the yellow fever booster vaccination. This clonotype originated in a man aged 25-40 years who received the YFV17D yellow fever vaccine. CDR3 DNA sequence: TGTGCCAGCAGCCAGGCCAATTCCTACAATGAGCAGTTCTTC. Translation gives CASSQANSYNEQFF.